The 22 T cell receptor beta chains reported below all come from one sample, sequenced in a study of blood T cell repertoires in COVID-19. Only in-frame clones appear in the TCRdb table, and some are missing; sequencing was by immunoSEQ multiplex PCR. The table records over 200,000 clones, nearly 90% of them present only once. Sequenced: PBMCs or T cells enriched from blood (not recorded which). The receptors stem from a woman in her twenties or thirties with acute COVID-19.

The chain is built from TRBV15 and TRBJ1-1, with TRBD1 as a possible D gene (5 bases). In germline, CDR1 is LNHNV, CDR2 YYDKDF (reference sequence). The ends were cut back, 0 bases at V and 7 bases at J, with 21 bases in the middle. This CDR3 contains 17 residues. The CDR3 nucleotides read TGTGCCACCAGCAGAGATCCAGCCCTGACAGTTTCACTTGAAGCTTTCTTT. This codes for CATSRDPALTVSLEAFF.

This clone was counted only a few times. The chain carries TRBV4-2 and TRBJ1-2, with TRBD1 identical over 9 bases. CDR3 size: 14 residues. Per germline, CDR1 LGHNA and CDR2 YNFKEQ. With 4 bases clipped from V and 5 bases from J, the junction kept 5 bases outside the gene matches. The CDR3 here is CASSRGTGQYGYTF. CDR3 coding DNA: TGTGCCAGCAGCCGAGGGACAGGGCAGTATGGCTACACCTTC.

This sequence joins TRBV3-1 (or the pseudogene TRBV3-2) and TRBJ1-4, with a possible D match to TRBD1 (6 bases). Deletions cut 3 bases from V and 8 bases from J, with 19 bases between. The CDR3 has 16 residues. Looked up from germline, CDR1 is LGHDT and CDR2 is YNNKEL (reference sequence). CDR3 sequence (DNA): TGTGCCAGCAGCCAGGGGGGGCTTAGGATAGGCGAAAAACTGTTTTTT. Translating it yields CASSQGGLRIGEKLFF.

The gene calls are TRBV14 and TRBJ2-7, with a weak D call TRBD2 (5 bases). CDR3 length equals 15 residues. Between the trimmed V and J ends, which lost 2 bases and 3 bases, there was a span of 14 bases. Germline CDR1 SGHDN, CDR2 FVKESK. The CDR3 nucleotides are TGTGCCAGCAGCCAAAATATAGGACTCCGCTACGAGCAGTACTTC. Its translation: CASSQNIGLRYEQYF. The variable domain in full, completed from reference TRBV14 and TRBJ2-7, reads EAGVTQFPSHSVIEKGQTVTLRCDPISGHDNLYWYRRVMGKEIKFLLHFVKESKQDESGMPNNRFLAERTGGTYSTLKVQPAELEDSGVYFCASSQNIGLRYEQYFGPGTRLTVT.

This chain uses TRBV9 with TRBJ2-1; D not resolved. The CDR3 sequence is 15 residues long. V lost 3 bases and J lost 5, with 15 bases in between. CDR1 is SGDLS, CDR2 YYNGEE, per germline. This chain's CDR3 is CASSGHPPPNNEQFF. The CDR3 DNA is TGTGCCAGCAGCGGTCACCCACCACCTAACAATGAGCAGTTCTTC.

The count of this clone is one. V usage is TRBV6-4 and J usage is TRBJ2-3; possibly TRBD2 for D (5 bases). Deletions cut 0 bases from V and 4 bases from J, with 5 bases between. CDR3 length: 13 amino acids. Germline V gene sequence: CDR1 MRHNA, CDR2 SNTAGT. DNA for the CDR3: TGTGCCAGCAGTGACTCGGGAGCAGATACGCAGTATTTT. Encoded protein: CASSDSGADTQYF.

The chain links TRBV9 to TRBJ1-2; tentative D call: TRBD1 (5 bases). Germline lookup yields CDR1 SGDLS and CDR2 YYNGEE. The CDR3 is made up of 13 amino acids. V lost 3 bases, J lost 4 bases, and 10 bases lay in between. The CDR3 spells CASSGQGSYGYTF. The CDR3, as DNA: TGTGCCAGCAGCGGGCAGGGTTCCTATGGCTACACCTTC.

This clone was detected once. The gene calls are TRBV4-3 and TRBJ1-2; weak D call: TRBD1 (5 bases). Germline V gene sequence: CDR1 LGHNA, CDR2 YSLEER. V was trimmed by 0 bases and J by 5 bases, leaving 13 bases between them. The CDR3 covers 15 residues. The CDR3 sequence is CASSQDAQGRYGYTF. In DNA, the CDR3 is TGCGCCAGCAGCCAAGATGCCCAGGGTCGATATGGCTACACCTTC.

The chain joins TRBV4-3 to TRBJ1-1; D is unclear. The CDR3 runs 13 residues. The V end was cut by 1 base, the J end by 4 bases, with 7 bases between. The germline gives CDR1 LGHNA, CDR2 YSLEER. The CDR3 DNA sequence: TGCGCCAGCAGCCAAGTTCGGAGCACTGAAGCTTTCTTT. Its protein is CASSQVRSTEAFF.

The chain employs TRBV5-8 and TRBJ1-2; tentatively, D is TRBD1 (6 bases). Germline CDR1 reads SGHTS; CDR2 reads YDEGEE. CDR3 length: 14 amino acids. V was pared by 2 bases and J by 6 bases, with 14 bases between. The CDR3 reads CASSFLRGADGYTF. As DNA, the CDR3 is TGTGCCAGCAGCTTTCTTCGGGGGGCGGATGGCTACACCTTC.

The genes are TRBV7-2 and TRBJ2-7; D may be TRBD1 (6 bases). V was shortened by 5 bases and J by 8 bases, with 13 bases between the two germline ends. Germline V gene lookup returns CDR1 SGHTA and CDR2 FQGNSA. CDR3 size: 12 residues. DNA for the CDR3: TGTGCCAGCAGCACCCCCGGGACAAAGCAGTACTTC. Amino acid sequence: CASSTPGTKQYF.

This rearrangement joins TRBV16 to TRBJ1-5, with D maybe TRBD1 (5 bases). Germline CDR1 and CDR2: KGHSY and FQNENV. The CDR3 extends over 16 amino acids. V was clipped by 0 bases and J by 1 base, with 10 bases between them. For the CDR3, the DNA is TGTGCCAGCAGCCAATCTATTAGGGGAAGCAATCAGCCCCAGCATTTT. It codes for CASSQSIRGSNQPQHF.

The V call is TRBV5-1, the J call TRBJ2-1; 10 bases are a match to TRBD2. Unmatched junction bases numbered 6, after V lost 0 bases and J lost 9 bases. The CDR3 has 15 amino acids. Germline V gene sequence: CDR1 SGHRS, CDR2 YFSETQ. The CDR3 reads CASSLAASGGTEQFF. CDR3 bases: TGCGCCAGCAGCTTGGCGGCTAGCGGGGGTACTGAGCAGTTCTTC. Filled out from reference TRBV5-1 and TRBJ2-1, the complete variable domain reads KAGVTQTPRYLIKTRGQQVTLSCSPISGHRSVSWYQQTPGQGLQFLFEYFSETQRNKGNFPGRFSGRQFSNSRSEMNVSTLELGDSALYLCASSLAASGGTEQFFGPGTRLTVL.

The chain uses TRBV18 and TRBJ2-7; 8 nucleotides match TRBD2. V lost 3 bases to trimming and J lost 4 bases; unmatched junction nucleotides: 14. The CDR3 covers 17 residues. The germline V gene has CDR1 KGHSH and CDR2 LQKENI. The CDR3 loop reads CASSPIVLRGGVYEQYF. DNA of the CDR3: TGTGCCAGCTCACCGATCGTGTTACGGGGGGGCGTTTACGAGCAGTACTTC.

This clone occurred once. This chain links TRBV29-1 with TRBJ2-2; no clear D. The CDR3 loop spans 12 amino acids. The V end was cut by 6 bases, the J end by 3 bases, with 8 bases between. Germline assignment: CDR1 SQVTM and CDR2 ANQGSEA. The CDR3 region has the DNA TGCAGCGTCATAACAGACACCGGGGAGCTGTTTTTT. This encodes CSVITDTGELFF.

The chain carries TRBV7-2 and TRBJ2-7; weak D call: TRBD1 (6 bases). The germline V gene encodes CDR1 SGHTA and CDR2 FQGNSA. The length of the CDR3 is 15 residues. Trimming shortened V by 0 bases and J by 6 bases, and 15 bases separated the two germline ends. CDR3: CASSLAQGTPSEQYF. The CDR3 DNA reads as TGTGCCAGCAGCTTAGCGCAAGGGACACCTTCCGAGCAGTACTTC. The full variable domain, rest sourced from reference TRBV7-2 and TRBJ2-7, is GAGVSQSPSNKVTEKGKDVELRCDPISGHTALYWYRQSLGQGLEFLIYFQGNSAPDKSGLPSDRFSAERTGGSVSTLTIQRTQQEDSAVYLCASSLAQGTPSEQYFGPGTRLTVT.

The chain links TRBV7-3 to TRBJ1-1, with D hard to call. The ends were cut back, 2 bases at V and 0 bases at J, with 4 bases in the middle. The CDR3 sequence is 13 residues long. Germline CDR1 SGHTA, CDR2 FQGTGA. The CDR3: CASSLFMNTEAFF. CDR3 nucleotide sequence: TGTGCCAGCAGCTTATTCATGAACACTGAAGCTTTCTTT.

The chain is built from TRBV4-3 and TRBJ2-3; 9 bases fit TRBD2. The junction had 4 bases not matched to a gene; V was cut back by 0 bases and J by 6 bases. The CDR3 length is 15 residues. Germline loops: CDR1 LGHNA, CDR2 YSLEER. The CDR3 region is CASSQERGGWDTQYF. The CDR3 DNA follows: TGCGCCAGCAGCCAAGAGCGGGGGGGCTGGGATACGCAGTATTTT.

This chain connects TRBV3-1 (or the pseudogene TRBV3-2) to TRBJ1-3; the D gene is possibly TRBD1 (6 bases). Trimming took off 6 bases at V and 1 base at J, with 13 bases between the two ends. The CDR3 length is 15 residues. The germline CDR1 and CDR2 sequences are LGHDT and YNNKEL (reference sequence). The CDR3 region has the DNA TGTGCCAGCAGGGCTGCAGGGGTTTCTGGAAACACCATATATTTT. It is translated as CASRAAGVSGNTIYF.

This clone was recorded once. The rearrangement joins TRBV5-1 to TRBJ2-7; D gene unclear. Germline CDR1 SGHRS, CDR2 YFSETQ. The CDR3 extends over 13 amino acids. The ends were cut back, 3 bases at V and 3 bases at J, with 10 bases in the middle. CDR3 protein: CASSSLLDYEQYF. The CDR3 DNA sequence: TGCGCCAGCAGCTCGCTACTCGACTACGAGCAGTACTTC.

The chain employs TRBV24-1 and TRBJ2-3; TRBD1 aligns across 11 bases. CDR1 KGHDR and CDR2 SFDVKD come from the germline V gene. The CDR3 consists of 17 residues. V lost 4 bases to trimming and J lost 6 bases; unmatched junction nucleotides: 11. The CDR3 loop reads CATSERAGQGAGDTQYF. CDR3 in DNA: TGTGCCACCAGTGAAAGAGCCGGACAGGGGGCGGGGGATACGCAGTATTTT.

This chain uses TRBV27 with TRBJ2-1; D may be TRBD2 (6 bases). The V gene's germline CDR1 is MNHEY and CDR2 SMNVEV (reference sequence). The CDR3 length is 18 residues. The V end was cut by 2 bases, the J end by 0 bases, with 17 bases between. DNA for the CDR3: TGTGCCAGCAGTTTAAATTTTTTTGACGGGAGCTCCTACAATGAGCAGTTCTTC. As protein: CASSLNFFDGSSYNEQFF.